These 9 T cell receptor beta chains share one sample of origin, sequenced in a study of T cells in Graves' hyperthyroidism and ophthalmopathy. RNA transcripts served as the template for amplifying TCR beta CDR3 regions. Carried out on the TCR CDR3, a first-round RT-PCR used the HTBI primer set. TCRdb re-derived calls from the multiplex PCR reads in MiXCR, one entry per CDR3 protein. The profile shows some 320,000 distinct CDR3 sequences, roughly 13% of them singletons. The source material was blood. The source is a woman in her 40s with Graves' ophthalmopathy.

This clonotype was seen a handful of times. J is TRBJ1-1 and V is TRBV20-1; 7 bases are shared with TRBD1. Germline V gene data show CDR1 as DFQATT and CDR2 as SNEGSKA (reference sequence). V lost 6 bases and J lost 1; bases outside the gene matches: 5. The CDR3 covers 13 residues. CDR3 loop: CSARRDRNTEAFF. Written as DNA, the CDR3 is TGCAGTGCGCGCCGGGACAGGAACACTGAAGCTTTCTTT.

The J gene is TRBJ2-3, the V gene TRBV10-2; 14 positions match TRBD2. CDR1 is WSHSY, CDR2 SAAADI, per germline. Trimming took 6 bases from V and 6 from J; bases not matched to a gene: 14. The CDR3 sequence is 18 residues long. The CDR3 DNA reads TGCGCCAGCAGACCGACCCGACTAGCGGGAGGGTTCAATGATACGCAGTATTTT. Translated, it gives CASRPTRLAGGFNDTQYF.

This chain links TRBV6-1 with TRBJ2-7; tentatively, D is TRBD1 (6 bases). The CDR3 is 13 amino acids. The germline V gene encodes CDR1 MNHNS and CDR2 SASEGT. Trimming shortened V by 6 bases and J by 4 bases, and 13 bases separated the two germline ends. CDR3 DNA sequence: TGTGCCAGCAGGAATGGACAGATATACGAGCAGTACTTC. This encodes CASRNGQIYEQYF.

In its sample, this clonotype was seen many times. This chain links TRBV27 with TRBJ2-1, with 7 nucleotides matching TRBD2. Germline loops: CDR1 MNHEY, CDR2 SMNVEV (reference sequence). The V and J ends lost 2 bases and 2 bases, in that order; junction bases with no gene match: 3. The CDR3 has 15 amino acids. The CDR3 bases are TGTGCCAGCAGTTTAGCGGGAGCCCCCTACAATGAGCAGTTCTTC. Its protein product is CASSLAGAPYNEQFF.

This clonotype was seen ten or more times. The chain couples TRBV7-8 to TRBJ2-1, with TRBD2 matching 11 bases. Germline V gene data show CDR1 as SGHVS and CDR2 as FQNEAQ. The CDR3 covers 14 residues. J was trimmed by 3 bases and V by 9 bases; bases with no gene match: 4. CDR3 DNA: TGTGCCAGTCGGACTAGCGGGCGCTACAATGAGCAGTTCTTC. This codes for CASRTSGRYNEQFF. The full variable domain, rest sourced from reference TRBV7-8 and TRBJ2-1, is GAGVSQSPRYKVAKRGQDVALRCDPISGHVSLFWYQQALGQGPEFLTYFQNEAQLDKSGLPSDRFFAERPEGSVSTLKIQRTQQEDSAVYLCASRTSGRYNEQFFGPGTRLTVL.

This clonotype showed up many times. The J gene is TRBJ2-7, the V gene TRBV7-9; 8 nucleotides match TRBD2. CDR1 SEHNR and CDR2 FQNEAQ come from the germline V gene (reference sequence). Trimming removed 0 bases from V and 1 base from J; junction bases left unmatched: 5. This CDR3 has 16 residues. The CDR3 DNA reads as TGTGCCAGCAGCTTAGCTTCAAGCGGGGGTTCCTACGAGCAGTACTTC. Translated, it gives CASSLASSGGSYEQYF. Combining the CDR3 with reference TRBV7-9 and TRBJ2-7 gives the whole variable domain DTGVSQNPRHKITKRGQNVTFRCDPISEHNRLYWYRQTLGQGPEFLTYFQNEAQLEKSRLLSDRFSAERPKGSFSTLEIQRTEQGDSAMYLCASSLASSGGSYEQYFGPGTRLTVT.

This clonotype came up many times. The chain has TRBV12-3 or TRBV12-4 and TRBJ2-7; 11 bases match TRBD1. The CDR3 is made up of 14 amino acids. The J segment lost 6 bases and the V segment lost 7 bases, leaving 8 bases of the junction unmatched. This CDR3 reads CASNSRDRGTEQYF. In nucleotides, the CDR3 is TGTGCCAGCAACAGCCGGGACAGGGGGACCGAGCAGTACTTC.

This clonotype appeared a few times. A read error may be the cause here, since a much bigger clone is one base away. The chain recombines TRBV2 with TRBJ1-5; weak D call: TRBD1 (5 bases). CDR3 length: 16 amino acids. In germline, CDR1 is SNHLY, CDR2 FYNNEI. Trimming shortened V by 6 bases and J by 4 bases, and 19 bases separated the two germline ends. The CDR3 region is CASSPLGGTGNQPQHF. The CDR3 nucleotides read TGTGCCAGCAGCCCCTTGGGGGGAACGGGAAATCAGCCCCAGCATTTT.

The chain couples TRBV11-2 to TRBJ2-5; 7 bases line up with TRBD2. The CDR3 has 15 amino acids. Germline CDR1 is SGHAT and CDR2 is FQNNGV. V was clipped by 1 base and J by 5 bases; unmatched bases: 7. CDR3 protein: CASSLGQGGRETQYF. The CDR3 DNA reads as TGTGCCAGCAGCTTAGGTCAGGGAGGGAGGGAGACCCAGTACTTC.